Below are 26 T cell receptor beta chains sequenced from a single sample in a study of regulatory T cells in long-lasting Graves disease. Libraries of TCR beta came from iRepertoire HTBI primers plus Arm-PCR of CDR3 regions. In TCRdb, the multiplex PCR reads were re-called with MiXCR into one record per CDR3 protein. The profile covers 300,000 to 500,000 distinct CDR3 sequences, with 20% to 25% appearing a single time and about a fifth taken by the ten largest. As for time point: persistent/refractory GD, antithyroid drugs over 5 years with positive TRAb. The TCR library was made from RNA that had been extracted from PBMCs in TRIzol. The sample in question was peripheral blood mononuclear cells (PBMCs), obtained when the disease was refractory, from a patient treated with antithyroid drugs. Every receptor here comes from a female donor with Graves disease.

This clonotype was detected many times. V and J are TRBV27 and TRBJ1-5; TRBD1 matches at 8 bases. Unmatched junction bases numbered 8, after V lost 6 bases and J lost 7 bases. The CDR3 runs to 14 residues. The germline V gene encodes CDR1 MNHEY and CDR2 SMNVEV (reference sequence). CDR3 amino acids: CASRPTGGGQPQHF. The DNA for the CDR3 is TGTGCCAGCAGACCCACAGGGGGAGGGCAGCCCCAGCATTTT.

CDR3 protein: CSAPQTVLSYEQYF. The CDR3 region has the DNA TGCAGTGCCCCCCAGACTGTCCTCTCCTACGAGCAGTACTTC. This chain uses TRBV20-1 with TRBJ2-7; D is unclear. The CDR3 consists of 14 residues. Trimming cost V 6 bases and J 0 bases, with 15 bases left between them. The germline V gene encodes CDR1 DFQATT and CDR2 SNEGSKA (reference sequence).

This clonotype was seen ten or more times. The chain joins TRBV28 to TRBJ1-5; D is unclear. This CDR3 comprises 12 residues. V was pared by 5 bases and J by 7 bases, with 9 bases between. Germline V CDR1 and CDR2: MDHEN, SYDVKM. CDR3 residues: CASSVISQPQHF. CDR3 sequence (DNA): TGTGCCAGCAGTGTCATTTCCCAGCCCCAGCATTTT.

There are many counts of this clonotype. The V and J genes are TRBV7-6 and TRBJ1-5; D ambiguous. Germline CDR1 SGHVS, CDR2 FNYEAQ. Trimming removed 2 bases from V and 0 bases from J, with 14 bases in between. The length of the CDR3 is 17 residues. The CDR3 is CASSLSVFWDSNQPQHF. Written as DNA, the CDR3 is TGTGCCAGCAGCTTATCGGTATTTTGGGATAGCAATCAGCCCCAGCATTTT.

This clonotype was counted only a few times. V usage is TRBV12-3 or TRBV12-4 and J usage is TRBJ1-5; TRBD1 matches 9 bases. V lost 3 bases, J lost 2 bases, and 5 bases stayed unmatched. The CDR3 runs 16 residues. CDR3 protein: CASSLGTGRGNQPQHF. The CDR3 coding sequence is TGTGCCAGCAGTTTGGGGACAGGGAGGGGCAATCAGCCCCAGCATTTT.

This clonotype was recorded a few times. The CDR3, as DNA: TGCAGTGCCACCGGGACAGGGGGGCCCGGGGAGCTGTTTTTT. It yields the protein CSATGTGGPGELFF. The chain carries TRBV20-1 and TRBJ2-2, with 11 bases fitting TRBD1. V dropped 6 bases and J dropped 6; count of bases not matched to a gene: 6. The CDR3 has 14 residues. Germline loops: CDR1 DFQATT, CDR2 SNEGSKA (reference sequence).

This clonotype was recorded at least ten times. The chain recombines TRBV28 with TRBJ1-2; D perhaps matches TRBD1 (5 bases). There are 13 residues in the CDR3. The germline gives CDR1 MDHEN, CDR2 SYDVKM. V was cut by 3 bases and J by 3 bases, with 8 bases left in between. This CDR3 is CASSFGRDYGYTF. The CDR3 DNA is TGTGCCAGCAGTTTTGGCAGGGACTATGGCTACACCTTC.

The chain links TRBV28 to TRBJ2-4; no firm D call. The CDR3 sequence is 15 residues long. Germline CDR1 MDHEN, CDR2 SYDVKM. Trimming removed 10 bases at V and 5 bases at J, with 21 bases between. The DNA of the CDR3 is TGTGCCACCTGGGGATCAGAACCAAAAGAAAACATTCAGTACTTC. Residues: CATWGSEPKENIQYF.

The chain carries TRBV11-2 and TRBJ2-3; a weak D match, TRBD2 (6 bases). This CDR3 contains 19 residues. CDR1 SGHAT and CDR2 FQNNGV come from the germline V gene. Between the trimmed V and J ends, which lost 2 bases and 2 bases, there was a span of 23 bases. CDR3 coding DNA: TGTGCCAGCAGCTTACTTTACCGTCAAACCGGGACTTACACAGATACGCAGTATTTT. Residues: CASSLLYRQTGTYTDTQYF.

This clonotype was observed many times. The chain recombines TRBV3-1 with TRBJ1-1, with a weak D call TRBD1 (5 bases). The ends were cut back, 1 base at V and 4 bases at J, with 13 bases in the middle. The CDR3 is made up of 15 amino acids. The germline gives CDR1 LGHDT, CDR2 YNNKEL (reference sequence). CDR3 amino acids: CASSQARARGTEAFF. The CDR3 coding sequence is TGTGCCAGCAGCCAAGCGAGGGCAAGGGGCACTGAAGCTTTCTTT.

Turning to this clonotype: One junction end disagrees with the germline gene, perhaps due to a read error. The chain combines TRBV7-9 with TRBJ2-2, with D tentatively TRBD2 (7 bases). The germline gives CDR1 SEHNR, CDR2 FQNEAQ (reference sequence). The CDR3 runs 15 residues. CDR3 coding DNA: TGTGCCAACAGCTTAGTACAGGGAGGGACCGGGGAGCTGTTTTTT. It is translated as CANSLVQGGTGELFF.

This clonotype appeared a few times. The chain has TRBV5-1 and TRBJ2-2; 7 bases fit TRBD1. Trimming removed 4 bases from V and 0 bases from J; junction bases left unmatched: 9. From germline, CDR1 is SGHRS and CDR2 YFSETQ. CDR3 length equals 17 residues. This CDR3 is CASSPGDSLTNTGELFF. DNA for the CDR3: TGCGCCAGCAGCCCAGGGGACAGCCTTACGAACACCGGGGAGCTGTTTTTT. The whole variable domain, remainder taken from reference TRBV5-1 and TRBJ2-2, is KAGVTQTPRYLIKTRGQQVTLSCSPISGHRSVSWYQQTPGQGLQFLFEYFSETQRNKGNFPGRFSGRQFSNSRSEMNVSTLELGDSALYLCASSPGDSLTNTGELFFGEGSRLTVL.

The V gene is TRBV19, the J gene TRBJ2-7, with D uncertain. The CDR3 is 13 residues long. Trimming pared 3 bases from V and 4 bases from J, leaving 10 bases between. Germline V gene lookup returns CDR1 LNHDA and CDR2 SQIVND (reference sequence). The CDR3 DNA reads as TGTGCCAGTAGTATGGGCAGGAATTACGAGCAGTACTTC. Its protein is CASSMGRNYEQYF. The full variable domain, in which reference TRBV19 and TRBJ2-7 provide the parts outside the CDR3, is DGGITQSPKYLFRKEGQNVTLSCEQNLNHDAMYWYRQDPGQGLRLIYYSQIVNDFQKGDIAEGYSVSREKKESFPLTVTSAQKNPTAFYLCASSMGRNYEQYFGPGTRLTVT.

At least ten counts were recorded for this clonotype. CDR3 bases: TGTGCCAGCAGCCCCGCCTCGGTACTGGGCGAAAAACTGTTTTTT. Amino acids: CASSPASVLGEKLFF. V usage is TRBV7-8 and J usage is TRBJ1-4; D not certain. The CDR3 runs to 15 residues. V was clipped by 5 bases and J by 8 bases, with 18 bases between them. In germline, CDR1 is SGHVS, CDR2 FQNEAQ.

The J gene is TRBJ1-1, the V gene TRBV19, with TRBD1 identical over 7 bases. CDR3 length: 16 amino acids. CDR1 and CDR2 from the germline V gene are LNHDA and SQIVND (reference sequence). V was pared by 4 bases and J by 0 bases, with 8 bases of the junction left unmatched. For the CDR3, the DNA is TGTGCCAGTAGTACTCGGGACAGAAACATGAACACTGAAGCTTTCTTT. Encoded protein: CASSTRDRNMNTEAFF.

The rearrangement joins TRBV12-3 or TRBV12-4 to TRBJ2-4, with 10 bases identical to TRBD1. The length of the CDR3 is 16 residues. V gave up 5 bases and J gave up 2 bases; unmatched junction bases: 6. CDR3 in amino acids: CASSTRTGGSKNIQYF. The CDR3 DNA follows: TGTGCCAGCAGTACCAGGACAGGGGGGTCCAAAAACATTCAGTACTTC.

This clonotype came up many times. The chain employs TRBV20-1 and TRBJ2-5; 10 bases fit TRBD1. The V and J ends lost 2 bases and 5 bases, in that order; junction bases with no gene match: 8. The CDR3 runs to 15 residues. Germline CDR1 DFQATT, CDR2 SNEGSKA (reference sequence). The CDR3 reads CSARPLTGGGETQYF. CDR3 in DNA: TGCAGTGCTAGACCACTGACAGGGGGCGGGGAGACCCAGTACTTC.

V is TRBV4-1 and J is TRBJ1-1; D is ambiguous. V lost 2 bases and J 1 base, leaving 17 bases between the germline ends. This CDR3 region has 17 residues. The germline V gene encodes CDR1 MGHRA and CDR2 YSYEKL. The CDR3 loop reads CASSQITNRGANTEAFF. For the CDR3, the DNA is TGCGCCAGCAGCCAAATCACAAACCGGGGTGCGAACACTGAAGCTTTCTTT.

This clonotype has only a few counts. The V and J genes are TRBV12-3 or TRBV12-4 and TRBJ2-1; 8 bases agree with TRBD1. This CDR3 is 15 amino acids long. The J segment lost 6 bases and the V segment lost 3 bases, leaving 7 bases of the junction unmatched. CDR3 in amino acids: CASSLGSGTGNEQFF. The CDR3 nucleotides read TGTGCCAGCAGTTTGGGGTCTGGGACAGGCAATGAGCAGTTCTTC.

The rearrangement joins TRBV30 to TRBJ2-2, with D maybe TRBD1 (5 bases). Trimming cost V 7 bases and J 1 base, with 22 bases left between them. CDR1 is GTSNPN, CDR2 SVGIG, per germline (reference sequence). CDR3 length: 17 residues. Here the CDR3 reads CASDEWGSVKNTGELFF. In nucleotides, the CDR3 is TGTGCCTCGGATGAATGGGGCTCTGTCAAGAACACCGGGGAGCTGTTTTTT.

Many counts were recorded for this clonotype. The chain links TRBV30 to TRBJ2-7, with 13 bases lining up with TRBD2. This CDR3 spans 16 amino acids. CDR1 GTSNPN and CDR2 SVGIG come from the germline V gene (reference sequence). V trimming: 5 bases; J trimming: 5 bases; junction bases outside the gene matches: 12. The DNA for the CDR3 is TGTGCCTGGTCACTAGCGGGAGGGAGTGTGGGCGACGAGCAGTACTTC. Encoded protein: CAWSLAGGSVGDEQYF.

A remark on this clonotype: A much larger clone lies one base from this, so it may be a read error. DNA for the CDR3: TGTGCCAGCAGTGTCGGGTCGGCTATCACTGGAGATACGCAGTATTTT. Its protein is CASSVGSAITGDTQYF. The V and J genes are TRBV2 and TRBJ2-3; D not certain. The CDR3 totals 16 residues. Germline-derived CDR1 and CDR2 are SNHLY and FYNNEI. The V gene lost 4 bases and the J gene lost 5 bases, with 19 bases spanning the gap.

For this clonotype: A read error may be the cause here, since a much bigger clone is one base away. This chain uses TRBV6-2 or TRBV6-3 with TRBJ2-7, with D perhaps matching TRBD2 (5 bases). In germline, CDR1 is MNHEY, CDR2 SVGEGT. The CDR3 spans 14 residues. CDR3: CASSYSAGPYEQCF. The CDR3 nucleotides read TGTGCCAGCAGTTACTCGGCGGGCCCCTACGAGCAGTGCTTC.

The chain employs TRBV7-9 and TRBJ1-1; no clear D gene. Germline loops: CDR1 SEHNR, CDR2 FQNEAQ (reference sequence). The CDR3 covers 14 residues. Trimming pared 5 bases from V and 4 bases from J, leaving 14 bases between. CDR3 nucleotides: TGTGCCAGCAGCCCGACGAGGAGTCGCACTGAAGCTTTCTTT. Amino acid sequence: CASSPTRSRTEAFF.

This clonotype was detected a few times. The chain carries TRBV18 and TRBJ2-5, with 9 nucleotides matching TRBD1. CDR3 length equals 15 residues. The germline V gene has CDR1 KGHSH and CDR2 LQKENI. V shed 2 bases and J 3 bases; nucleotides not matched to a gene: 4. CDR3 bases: TGTGCCAGCTCACCAATAAGGACAGGGGAAGAGACCCAGTACTTC. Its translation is CASSPIRTGEETQYF.

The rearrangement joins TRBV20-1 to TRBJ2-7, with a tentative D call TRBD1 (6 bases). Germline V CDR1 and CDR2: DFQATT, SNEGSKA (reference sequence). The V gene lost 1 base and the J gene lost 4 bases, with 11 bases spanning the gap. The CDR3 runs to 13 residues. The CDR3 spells CSARATGLYEQYF. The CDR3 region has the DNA TGCAGTGCTAGAGCTACAGGGCTTTACGAGCAGTACTTC.